This T cell receptor (beta chain) came from a study of cytomegalovirus exposure and HLA in healthy donors. This clone was picked up a small number of times. While unrecorded immune exposures were likely, the donors were nominally healthy when sampled. The study ran its PCR with 60 Vbeta and 13 Jbeta primers. TCRdb's copy holds only in-frame clones and misses some; the assay was immunoSEQ multiplex PCR. This repertoire shows around 90,000 clones, around 64% found once; its top ten account for 2.3%. The CDR3 totals 15 residues. Trimming took 3 bases from V and 7 from J, leaving 16 bases between them. Germline V gene data show CDR1 as SEHNR and CDR2 as FQNEAQ (reference sequence).

The sequenced material came from PBMCs. The TCR comes from a human donor in good health. The rearrangement uses TRBV7-9 and TRBJ2-1, with D possibly being TRBD2 (6 bases). In DNA form, the CDR3 reads TGTGCCAGCAGCTTCGGGACTCCGTGGGGGAATGAGCAGTTCTTC. Translated, it gives CASSFGTPWGNEQFF.